This T cell receptor (beta chain) was profiled in a study of cytomegalovirus exposure and HLA in healthy donors. Measured with immunoSEQ multiplex PCR; TCRdb has only the in-frame clones, and not every one. The data show hundreds of thousands of clones, with over 75% seen just once and 12% held by the top ten. CDR3 size: 15 residues. The V and J ends lost 0 bases and 2 bases respectively, with 9 bases between them. CDR1 is LGHNA, CDR2 YSLEER, per germline. The receptor comes from a man between 18 and 29 years old in good health and CMV-seropositive. V is TRBV4-3 and J is TRBJ2-3; D unclear. The sequenced material came from PBMCs. The CDR3 DNA is TGCGCCAGCAGCCAAGATAACAGACCCACAGATACGCAGTATTTT. It yields the protein CASSQDNRPTDTQYF.